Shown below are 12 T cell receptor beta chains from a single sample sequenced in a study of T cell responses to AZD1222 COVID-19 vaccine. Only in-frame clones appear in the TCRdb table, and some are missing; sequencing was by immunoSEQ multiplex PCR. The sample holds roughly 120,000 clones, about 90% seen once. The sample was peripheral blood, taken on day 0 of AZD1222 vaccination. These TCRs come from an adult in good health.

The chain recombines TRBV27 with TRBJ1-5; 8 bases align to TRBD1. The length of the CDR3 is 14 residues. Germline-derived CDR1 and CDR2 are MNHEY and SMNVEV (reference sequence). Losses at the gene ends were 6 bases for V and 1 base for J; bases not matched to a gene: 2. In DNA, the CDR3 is TGTGCCAGCAGGACAGGGGCGAGCAATCAGCCCCAGCATTTT. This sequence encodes CASRTGASNQPQHF.

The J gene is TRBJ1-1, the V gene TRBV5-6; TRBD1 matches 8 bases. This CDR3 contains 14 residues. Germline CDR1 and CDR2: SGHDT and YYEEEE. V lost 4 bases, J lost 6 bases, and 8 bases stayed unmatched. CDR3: CASSRDRGRAEAFF. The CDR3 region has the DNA TGTGCCAGCAGCCGCGACAGGGGTCGGGCTGAAGCTTTCTTT.

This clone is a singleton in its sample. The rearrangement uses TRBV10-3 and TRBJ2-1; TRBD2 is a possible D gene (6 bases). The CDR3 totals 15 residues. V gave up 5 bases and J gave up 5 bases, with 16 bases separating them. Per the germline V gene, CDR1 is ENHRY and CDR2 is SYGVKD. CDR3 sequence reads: CAISPAVADHNEQFF. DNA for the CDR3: TGTGCCATCAGTCCGGCGGTAGCGGATCACAATGAGCAGTTCTTC.

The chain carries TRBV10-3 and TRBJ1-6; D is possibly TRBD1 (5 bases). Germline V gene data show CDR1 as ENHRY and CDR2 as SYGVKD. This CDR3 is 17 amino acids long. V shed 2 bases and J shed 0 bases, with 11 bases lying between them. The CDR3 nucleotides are TGTGCCATCAGTGAGGGACATCCCAGCTCCTATAATTCACCCCTCCACTTT. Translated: CAISEGHPSSYNSPLHF.

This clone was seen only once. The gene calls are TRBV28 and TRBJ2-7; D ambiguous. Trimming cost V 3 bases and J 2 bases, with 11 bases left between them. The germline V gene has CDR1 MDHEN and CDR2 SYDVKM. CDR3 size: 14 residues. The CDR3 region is CASSFISTPYEQYF. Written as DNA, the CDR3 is TGTGCCAGCAGTTTCATCAGCACCCCCTACGAGCAGTACTTC.

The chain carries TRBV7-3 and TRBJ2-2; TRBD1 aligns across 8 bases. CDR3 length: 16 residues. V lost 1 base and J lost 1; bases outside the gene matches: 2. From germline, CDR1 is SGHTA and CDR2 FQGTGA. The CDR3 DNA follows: TGTGCCAGCAGCTTAAGTGGACAGGGGAACACCGGGGAGCTGTTTTTT. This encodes CASSLSGQGNTGELFF.

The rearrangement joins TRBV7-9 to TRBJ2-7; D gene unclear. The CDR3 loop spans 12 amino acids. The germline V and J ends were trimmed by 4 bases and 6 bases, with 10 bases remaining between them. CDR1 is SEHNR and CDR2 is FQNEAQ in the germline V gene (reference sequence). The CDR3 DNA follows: TGTGCCAGCAGCTCTATAGTACCCGAGCAGTACTTC. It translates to CASSSIVPEQYF. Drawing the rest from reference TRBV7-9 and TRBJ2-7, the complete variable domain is DTGVSQNPRHKITKRGQNVTFRCDPISEHNRLYWYRQTLGQGPEFLTYFQNEAQLEKSRLLSDRFSAERPKGSFSTLEIQRTEQGDSAMYLCASSSIVPEQYFGPGTRLTVT.

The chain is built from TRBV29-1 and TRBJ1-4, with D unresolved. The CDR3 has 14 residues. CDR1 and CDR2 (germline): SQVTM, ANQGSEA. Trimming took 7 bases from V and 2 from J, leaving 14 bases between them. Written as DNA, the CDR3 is TGCAGCGCTTCCTCGCCTGAGACTAATGAAAAACTGTTTTTT. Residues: CSASSPETNEKLFF.

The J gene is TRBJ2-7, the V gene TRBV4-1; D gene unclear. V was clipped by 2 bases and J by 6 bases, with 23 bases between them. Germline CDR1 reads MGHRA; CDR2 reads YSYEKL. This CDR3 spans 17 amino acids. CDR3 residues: CASSQLLRTASHAEQYF. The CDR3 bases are TGCGCCAGCAGCCAACTACTGAGAACGGCAAGTCACGCCGAGCAGTACTTC.

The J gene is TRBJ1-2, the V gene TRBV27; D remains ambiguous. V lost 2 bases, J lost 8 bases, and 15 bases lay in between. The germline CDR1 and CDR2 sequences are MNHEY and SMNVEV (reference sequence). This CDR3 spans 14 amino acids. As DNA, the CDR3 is TGTGCCAGCAGTTTACAAAACGGAGTGGGCGGCTACACCTTC. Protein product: CASSLQNGVGGYTF.

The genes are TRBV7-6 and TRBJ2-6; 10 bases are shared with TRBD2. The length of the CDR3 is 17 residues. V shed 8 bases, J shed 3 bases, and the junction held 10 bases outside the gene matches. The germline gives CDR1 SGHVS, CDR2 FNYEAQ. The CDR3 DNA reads TGTGCCAGCTTGAGAGAACTAGCGGGGCGTGGGGCCAACGTCCTGACTTTC. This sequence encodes CASLRELAGRGANVLTF.

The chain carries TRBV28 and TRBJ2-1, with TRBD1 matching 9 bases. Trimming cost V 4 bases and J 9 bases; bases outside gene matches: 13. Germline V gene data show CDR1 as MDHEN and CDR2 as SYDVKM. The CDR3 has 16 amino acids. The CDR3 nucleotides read TGTGCCAGCAGTTCCCCTATGGGACAGGGTCTCGGTGAGCAGTTCTTC. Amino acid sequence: CASSSPMGQGLGEQFF.